These 26 T cell receptor beta chains were sequenced from one sample in a study of T-cell memory formation after mild COVID-19. TCRdb itself ran the 5' RACE reads through MiXCR, one entry per CDR3 protein. The table lists under 300,000 distinct CDR3 sequences, 15% to 20% of them singletons. Sequencing input: PBMCs or a T cell subset sorted from them (not recorded which). These receptors all come from a young man who had mild COVID-19 (a few samples of this study predate the infection). Cell type and time point are not known.

This clonotype was recorded a few times. At one end the junction does not follow the germline gene, possibly because of a read error. V and J are TRBV7-7 and TRBJ2-5, with 8 nucleotides matching TRBD1. The CDR3 runs 15 residues. Germline V gives CDR1 SSHAT, CDR2 FNYEAQ (reference sequence). The CDR3 region is CASSPGTGPQETQYF. DNA for the CDR3: TGTGCTAGCAGCCCAGGGACAGGACCTCAAGAGACCCAGTACTTC.

This clonotype has just a few counts. CDR3 in amino acids: CASSPRSSGIRNEQFF. Here the CDR3 DNA reads TGTGCCAGCTCACCCCGGTCTAGCGGGATACGAAATGAGCAGTTCTTC. The chain employs TRBV18 and TRBJ2-1, with TRBD2 matching over 9 bases. Per germline, CDR1 KGHSH and CDR2 LQKENI. The CDR3 has 16 amino acids. Trimming took 3 bases from V and 7 from J; bases not matched to a gene: 10.

This clonotype occurred a few times. The J gene is TRBJ2-1, the V gene TRBV29-1; TRBD2 matches 7 bases. This CDR3 comprises 12 residues. The V gene end was trimmed by 4 bases and the J gene end by 9 bases; junction bases not matched to a gene: 6. Germline V gives CDR1 SQVTM, CDR2 ANQGSEA. The CDR3, as DNA: TGCAGCGTTGGTCGACTAGCCGGTGAGCAGTTCTTC. Its protein is CSVGRLAGEQFF.

This clonotype was counted at least ten times. This rearrangement joins TRBV3-1 to TRBJ2-1, with TRBD2 identical over 9 bases. The trim removed 3 bases at V and 0 bases at J, leaving 3 bases unmatched. The germline gives CDR1 LGHDT, CDR2 YNNKEL (reference sequence). The CDR3 consists of 16 residues. CDR3 in DNA: TGTGCCAGCAGCCACCGCGGGGGGGCCTCCTACAATGAGCAGTTCTTC. Translated, it gives CASSHRGGASYNEQFF.

This clonotype was counted a few times. The chain has TRBV7-6 and TRBJ1-2; tentative D call: TRBD1 (5 bases). Germline V lookup: CDR1 SGHVS, CDR2 FNYEAQ. Trimming stripped 5 bases from V and 2 bases from J, with 15 bases between. This CDR3 has 15 residues. The CDR3 is CASSQGGTGNYGYTF. DNA for the CDR3: TGTGCCAGCAGCCAAGGCGGGACGGGGAACTATGGCTACACCTTC. The variable domain in full, completed from reference TRBV7-6 and TRBJ1-2, reads GAGVSQSPRYKVTKRGQDVALRCDPISGHVSLYWYRQALGQGPEFLTYFNYEAQQDKSGLPNDRFSAERPEGSISTLTIQRTEQRDSAMYRCASSQGGTGNYGYTFGSGTRLTVV.

This clonotype came up many times. The CDR3 bases are TGCAGTGCTAGAAATGGGGACAGGGAGGTCACTGAAGCTTTCTTT. Translating gives CSARNGDREVTEAFF. The chain employs TRBV20-1 and TRBJ1-1; 9 positions agree with TRBD1. This CDR3 region has 15 residues. Germline V gene lookup returns CDR1 DFQATT and CDR2 SNEGSKA (reference sequence). J gave up 4 bases and V 2 bases, and 8 bases lay outside the gene matches.

A few counts support this clonotype. The chain employs TRBV5-1 and TRBJ1-1, with D unresolved. CDR1 is SGHRS and CDR2 is YFSETQ in the germline V gene. Trimming left V 7 bases short and J 7 bases short, with 20 bases between. The CDR3 is 14 amino acids. The DNA of the CDR3 is TGCGCCAGCTGCCCCTCGCTGGGTGGGGATGAAGCTTTCTTT. It is translated as CASCPSLGGDEAFF.

CDR3 DNA: TGCAGTGCTAGAACACCCGGCGGACCGGGATCGAACACCGGGGAGCTGTTTTTT. Encoded protein: CSARTPGGPGSNTGELFF. The chain employs TRBV20-1 and TRBJ2-2, with a tentative D call TRBD2 (5 bases). V was pared by 2 bases and J by 0 bases, with 19 bases between. The CDR3 extends over 18 amino acids. In germline, CDR1 is DFQATT, CDR2 SNEGSKA (reference sequence).

The V gene is TRBV20-1, the J gene TRBJ2-3; a possible D gene is TRBD1 (6 bases). Germline V gives CDR1 DFQATT, CDR2 SNEGSKA (reference sequence). The CDR3 consists of 13 residues. Trimming removed 6 bases at V and 3 bases at J, with 13 bases between. The CDR3 loop reads CSALQGLTDTQYF. The CDR3, as DNA: TGCAGTGCCCTACAGGGATTGACAGATACGCAGTATTTT.

The sample holds many counts of this clonotype. The chain has TRBV7-3 and TRBJ2-3; a weak D match, TRBD2 (5 bases). CDR3 size: 15 residues. Looked up from germline, CDR1 is SGHTA and CDR2 is FQGTGA. Trimming took 3 bases from V and 2 from J, leaving 12 bases between them. CDR3 in DNA: TGTGCCAGCAGCTTGGGAGCCTCCACCACAGATACGCAGTATTTT. This translates into CASSLGASTTDTQYF.

This clonotype was counted many times. The genes are TRBV19 and TRBJ2-2; D call uncertain. There are 12 residues in the CDR3. The V gene lost 5 bases and the J gene lost 7 bases, with 8 bases spanning the gap. Per germline, CDR1 LNHDA and CDR2 SQIVND (reference sequence). The CDR3 is CASSLQIGELFF. In DNA, the CDR3 is TGTGCCAGTAGTCTTCAAATCGGGGAGCTGTTTTTT.

The chain is built from TRBV7-2 and TRBJ2-3, with D perhaps TRBD1 (5 bases). Germline V gene sequence: CDR1 SGHTA, CDR2 FQGNSA. The CDR3 extends over 15 amino acids. Trimming left V 0 bases short and J 2 bases short, with 9 bases between. CDR3 region: CASSLAGLTTDTQYF. The CDR3 region has the DNA TGTGCCAGCAGCTTAGCGGGGCTAACCACAGATACGCAGTATTTT.

The table lists this clonotype with a few counts. V and J are TRBV6-5 and TRBJ1-2, with D tentatively TRBD1 (5 bases). Trimming removed 7 bases from V and 4 bases from J, with 16 bases in between. The germline gives CDR1 MNHEY, CDR2 SVGAGI. The CDR3 covers 14 residues. CDR3: CASTLAMGTYGYTF. DNA for the CDR3: TGTGCCAGCACCCTCGCAATGGGGACCTATGGCTACACCTTC.

This clonotype was seen a few times. The J gene is TRBJ1-6, the V gene TRBV7-3; maybe TRBD1 (6 bases). Deletions cut 6 bases from V and 9 bases from J, with 12 bases between. Germline values: CDR1 SGHTA, CDR2 FQGTGA. CDR3 length: 13 residues. The CDR3 reads CASSPGGSSPLHF. The CDR3 DNA is TGTGCCAGCAGTCCCGGGGGCAGTTCACCCCTCCACTTT.

The CDR3 is CASSLEPSGGSTDTQYF. CDR3 in DNA: TGTGCCAGCAGCTTAGAACCTAGCGGGGGAAGCACAGATACGCAGTATTTT. The chain couples TRBV7-9 to TRBJ2-3, with 10 positions matching TRBD2. From germline, CDR1 is SEHNR and CDR2 FQNEAQ (reference sequence). This CDR3 region has 17 residues. V lost 1 base, J lost 0 bases, and 4 bases stayed unmatched.

This clonotype was seen a handful of times. The chain is built from TRBV9 and TRBJ2-5; no clear D gene. V lost 0 bases and J lost 2, with 5 bases in between. Germline loops: CDR1 SGDLS, CDR2 YYNGEE. The CDR3 runs to 13 residues. CDR3 loop: CASSVGVQETQYF. CDR3 nucleotide sequence: TGTGCCAGCAGCGTAGGGGTTCAAGAGACCCAGTACTTC.

The chain carries TRBV5-1 and TRBJ2-3; 7 bases are a match to TRBD2. The CDR3 has 16 residues. Germline loops: CDR1 SGHRS, CDR2 YFSETQ. J lost 11 bases, V lost 0 bases, and 15 bases had no gene match. The CDR3 coding sequence is TGCGCCAGCAGCTTGGCCGGGGGGAACCGTGGGAGGCTGCAGTATTTT. The encoded protein is CASSLAGGNRGRLQYF.

This clonotype was recorded a few times. The gene calls are TRBV5-1 and TRBJ1-1, with TRBD1 matching 8 bases. Per germline, CDR1 SGHRS and CDR2 YFSETQ. The CDR3 loop spans 17 amino acids. Germline trimming cut 0 bases from V and 0 bases from J; bases unmatched to any gene: 7. The CDR3: CASSLDRGALMNTEAFF. The CDR3 coding sequence is TGCGCCAGCAGCTTGGACAGGGGGGCCCTCATGAACACTGAAGCTTTCTTT.

The chain uses TRBV6-2 or TRBV6-3 and TRBJ2-5; TRBD1 matches 10 bases. Germline assignment: CDR1 MNHEY and CDR2 SVGEGT. The CDR3 consists of 17 residues. With 0 bases clipped from V and 9 bases from J, the junction kept 13 bases outside the gene matches. The CDR3 DNA reads as TGTGCCAGCAGTTACTCGCTCCGGGACAGGGGACGTGGGGCCCAGTACTTC. Protein sequence: CASSYSLRDRGRGAQYF.

This sequence joins TRBV6-1 and TRBJ1-2; 7 nucleotides match TRBD1. This CDR3 comprises 13 residues. Germline-derived CDR1 and CDR2 are MNHNS and SASEGT. Trimming at V came to 3 bases and at J to 5 bases, leaving 3 bases not matched to a gene. CDR3 bases: TGTGCCAGCAGTGACCGACAGGGTTATGGCTACACCTTC. Amino acids: CASSDRQGYGYTF.

This chain uses TRBV20-1 with TRBJ2-5; D might be TRBD2 (6 bases). The germline V and J ends were trimmed by 6 bases and 5 bases, with 13 bases remaining between them. Germline CDR1 and CDR2: DFQATT and SNEGSKA (reference sequence). The CDR3 is 12 amino acids. The CDR3 nucleotides are TGCAGTGCCCCAAGCGCGGGGGAGACCCAGTACTTC. Protein sequence: CSAPSAGETQYF.

The genes are TRBV7-9 and TRBJ2-5, with no clear D. Germline V gene sequence: CDR1 SEHNR, CDR2 FQNEAQ (reference sequence). CDR3 length equals 16 residues. V was shortened by 1 base and J by 4 bases, with 16 bases between the two germline ends. DNA of the CDR3: TGTGCCAGCAGCTTAGTCCCTGCAGAGAGAGGAGAGACCCAGTACTTC. It is translated as CASSLVPAERGETQYF.

The rearrangement joins TRBV6-5 to TRBJ1-1, with D perhaps TRBD1 (5 bases). V lost 5 bases and J lost 5, with 15 bases in between. CDR3 length: 14 amino acids. Germline V gene lookup returns CDR1 MNHEY and CDR2 SVGAGI. CDR3 coding DNA: TGTGCCAGCAGTCCCCGGGGGGTTCAGACTGAAGCTTTCTTT. It is translated as CASSPRGVQTEAFF.

In this sample, this clonotype turned up once. The rearrangement joins TRBV5-6 to TRBJ1-6; 7 nucleotides line up with TRBD1. Germline V CDR1 and CDR2: SGHDT, YYEEEE. CDR3 length: 16 amino acids. Trimming took 3 bases from V and 2 from J; bases not matched to a gene: 5. This CDR3 reads CASSSLGTAYNSPLHF. CDR3 bases: TGTGCCAGCAGCTCACTCGGGACAGCCTATAATTCACCCCTCCACTTT. The full variable domain, in which reference TRBV5-6 and TRBJ1-6 provide the parts outside the CDR3, is DAGVTQSPTHLIKTRGQQVTLRCSPKSGHDTVSWYQQALGQGPQFIFQYYEEEERQRGNFPDRFSGHQFPNYSSELNVNALLLGDSALYLCASSSLGTAYNSPLHFGNGTRLTVT.

A few counts support this clonotype. The genes are TRBV7-2 and TRBJ2-4, with TRBD1 matching over 8 bases. This CDR3 region has 14 residues. CDR1 and CDR2 from the germline V gene are SGHTA and FQGNSA. Trimming took 5 bases from V and 10 from J; bases not matched to a gene: 10. CDR3: CASSPPGTGHIQYF. The CDR3 DNA is TGTGCCAGCAGCCCACCGGGGACAGGTCATATTCAGTACTTC.

The chain has TRBV12-3 or TRBV12-4 and TRBJ2-5, with TRBD1 identical over 8 bases. V was pared by 5 bases and J by 4 bases, with 9 bases of the junction left unmatched. The CDR3 extends over 15 amino acids. This chain's CDR3 is CASSRGTGGLETQYF. The DNA for the CDR3 is TGTGCCAGCAGTAGAGGGACAGGCGGTCTAGAGACCCAGTACTTC.